This T cell receptor beta chain was sequenced during a study of T and B cells in COVID-19 patients. TRB rearrangements were amplified by multiplex PCR with BIOMED2 TRB-A/B primers. TCRdb called the multiplex PCR reads again in MiXCR, with one record for every CDR3 protein. In the table there are 6,000 to 9,000 distinct CDR3 sequences, approximately 32% of which are singletons. This clonotype has only a few counts. The V segment lost 4 bases and the J segment 1 base; nucleotides outside the gene matches: 8. Looked up from germline, CDR1 is MNHNY and CDR2 is SVGAGI (reference sequence). The length of the CDR3 is 16 residues. TRB was amplified from around 250-460 ng of blood genomic DNA.

Sample: blood. The V gene is TRBV6-6, the J gene TRBJ2-3; 7 bases align to TRBD1. The origin of this receptor is a human donor who had recovered from COVID-19. The CDR3 nucleotides are TGTGCCAGCAGTTCCGGACAGGTTGGGGGCACAGATACGCAGTATTTT. Translating gives CASSSGQVGGTDTQYF.